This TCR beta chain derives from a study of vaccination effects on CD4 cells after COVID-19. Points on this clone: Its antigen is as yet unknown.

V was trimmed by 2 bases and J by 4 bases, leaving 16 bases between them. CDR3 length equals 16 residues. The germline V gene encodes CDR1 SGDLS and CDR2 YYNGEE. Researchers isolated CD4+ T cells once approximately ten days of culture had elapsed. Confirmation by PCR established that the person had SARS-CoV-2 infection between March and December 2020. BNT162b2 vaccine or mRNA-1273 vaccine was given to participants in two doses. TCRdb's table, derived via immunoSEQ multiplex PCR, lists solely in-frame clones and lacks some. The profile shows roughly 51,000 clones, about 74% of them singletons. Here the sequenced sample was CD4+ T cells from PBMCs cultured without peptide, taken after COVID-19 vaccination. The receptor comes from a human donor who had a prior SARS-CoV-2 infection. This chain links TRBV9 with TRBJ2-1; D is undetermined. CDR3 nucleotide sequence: TGTGCCAGCAGCGTGCGCGGCGGCCCCCGGTACAATGAGCAGTTCTTC. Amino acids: CASSVRGGPRYNEQFF.